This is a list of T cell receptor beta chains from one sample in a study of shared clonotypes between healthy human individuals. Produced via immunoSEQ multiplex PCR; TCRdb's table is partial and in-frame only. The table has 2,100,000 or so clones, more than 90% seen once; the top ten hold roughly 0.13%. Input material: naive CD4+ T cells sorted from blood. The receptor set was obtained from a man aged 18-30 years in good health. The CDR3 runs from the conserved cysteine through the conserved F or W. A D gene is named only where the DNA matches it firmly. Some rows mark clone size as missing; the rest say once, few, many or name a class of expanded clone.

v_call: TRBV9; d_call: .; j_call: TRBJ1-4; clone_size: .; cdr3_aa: CASSVEGGVGEKLFF; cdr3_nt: TGTGCCAGCAGCGTAGAAGGGGGGGTAGGTGAAAAACTGTTTTTT
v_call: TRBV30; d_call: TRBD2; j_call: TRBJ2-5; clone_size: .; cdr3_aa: CARKSGEETQYF; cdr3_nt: TGTGCCCGAAAAAGCGGGGAAGAGACCCAGTACTTC
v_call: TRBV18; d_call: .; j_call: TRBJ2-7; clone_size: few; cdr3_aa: CASSPGGYEQYF; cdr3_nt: TGTGCCAGCTCACCTGGCGGCTACGAGCAGTACTTC
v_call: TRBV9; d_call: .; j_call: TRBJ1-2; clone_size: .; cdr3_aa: CASSPDGGPGTF; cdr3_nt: TGTGCCAGCAGCCCTGACGGGGGGCCGGGTACCTTC
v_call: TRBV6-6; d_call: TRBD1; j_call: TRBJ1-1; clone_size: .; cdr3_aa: CASSYSGAGGTEAFF; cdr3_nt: TGTGCCAGCAGTTACTCGGGAGCAGGGGGCACTGAAGCTTTCTTT
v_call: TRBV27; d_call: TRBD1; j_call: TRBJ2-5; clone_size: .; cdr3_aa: CASSLGQGPKTQYF; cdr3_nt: TGTGCCAGCAGTTTGGGACAGGGGCCGAAGACCCAGTACTTC
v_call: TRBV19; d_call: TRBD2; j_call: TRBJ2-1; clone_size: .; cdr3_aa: CASSPMSGGQKRSEQFF; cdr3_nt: TGTGCCAGTAGCCCAATGAGCGGGGGCCAAAAGAGGAGTGAGCAGTTCTTC
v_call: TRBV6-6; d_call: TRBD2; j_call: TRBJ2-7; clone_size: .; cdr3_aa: CASSYPGRDNYEQYF; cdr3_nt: TGTGCCAGCAGTTACCCCGGGAGGGACAACTACGAGCAGTACTTC
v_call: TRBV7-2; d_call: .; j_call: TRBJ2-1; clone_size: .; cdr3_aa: CASSLGDYPGNEQFF; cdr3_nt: TGTGCCAGCAGCTTAGGTGACTATCCCGGCAATGAGCAGTTCTTC
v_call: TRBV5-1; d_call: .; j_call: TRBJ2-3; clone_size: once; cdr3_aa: CASSLGAGRTDTQYF; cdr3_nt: TGCGCCAGCAGCTTGGGGGCAGGTCGCACAGATACGCAGTATTTT
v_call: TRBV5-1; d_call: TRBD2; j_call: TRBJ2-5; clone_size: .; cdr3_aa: CASSLGTGGQETQYF; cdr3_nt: TGCGCCAGCAGCTTGGGGACGGGGGGTCAAGAGACCCAGTACTTC
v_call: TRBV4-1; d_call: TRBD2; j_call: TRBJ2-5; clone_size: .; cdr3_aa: CASSQDSGGARTQYF; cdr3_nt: TGCGCCAGCAGCCAAGATAGCGGGGGGGCCCGGACCCAGTACTTC
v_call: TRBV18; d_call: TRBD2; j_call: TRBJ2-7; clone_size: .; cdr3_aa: CASSPPAGGYEQYF; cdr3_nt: TGTGCCAGCTCGCCGCCTGCGGGAGGCTACGAGCAGTACTTC
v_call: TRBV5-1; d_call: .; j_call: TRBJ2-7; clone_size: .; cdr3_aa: CASSRYGTPDYEQYF; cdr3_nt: TGCGCCAGCAGCCGATACGGGACTCCTGATTACGAGCAGTACTTC
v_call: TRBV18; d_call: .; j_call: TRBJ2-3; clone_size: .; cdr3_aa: CASSPPVGTDTQYF; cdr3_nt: TGTGCCAGCTCACCACCGGTGGGCACAGATACGCAGTATTTT
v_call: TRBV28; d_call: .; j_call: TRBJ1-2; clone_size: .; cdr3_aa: CASRTTNYGYTF; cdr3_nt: TGTGCCAGCCGTACAACTAACTATGGCTACACCTTC
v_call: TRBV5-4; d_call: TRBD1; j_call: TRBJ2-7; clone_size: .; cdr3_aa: CASSLQGQGNSYEQYF; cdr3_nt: TGTGCCAGCAGCCTCCAGGGACAGGGAAACTCCTACGAGCAGTACTTC
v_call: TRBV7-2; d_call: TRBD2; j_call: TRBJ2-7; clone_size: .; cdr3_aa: CASRQAGGTYEQYF; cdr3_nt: TGTGCCAGCAGGCAGGCGGGGGGTACCTACGAGCAGTACTTC
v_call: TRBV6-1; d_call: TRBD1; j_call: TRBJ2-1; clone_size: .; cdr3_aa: CASTRQGAYNEQFF; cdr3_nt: TGTGCCAGCACCCGACAGGGGGCATACAATGAGCAGTTCTTC
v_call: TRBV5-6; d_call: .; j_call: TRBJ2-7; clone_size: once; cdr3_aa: CASSRTGTHIPYEQYF; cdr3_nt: TGTGCCAGCAGTCGTACCGGGACCCATATTCCCTACGAGCAGTACTTC
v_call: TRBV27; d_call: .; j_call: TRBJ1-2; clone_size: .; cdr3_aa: CASSPVGGDYGYTF; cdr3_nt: TGTGCCAGCAGTCCTGTCGGGGGAGACTATGGCTACACCTTC
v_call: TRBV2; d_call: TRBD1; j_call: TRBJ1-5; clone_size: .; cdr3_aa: CASSAGQGGNQPQHF; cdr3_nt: TGTGCCAGCAGCGCGGGACAGGGCGGCAATCAGCCCCAGCATTTT
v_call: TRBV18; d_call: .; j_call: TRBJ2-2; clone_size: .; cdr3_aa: CASSTSGNTGELFF; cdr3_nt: TGTGCCAGCTCAACGTCAGGGAACACCGGGGAGCTGTTTTTT
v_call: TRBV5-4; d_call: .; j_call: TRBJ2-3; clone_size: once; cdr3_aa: CASSLPGTDTQYF; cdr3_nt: TGTGCCAGCAGCCTGCCAGGCACAGATACGCAGTATTTT
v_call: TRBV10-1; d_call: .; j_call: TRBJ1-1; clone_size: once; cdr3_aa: CASSPRPNTEAFF; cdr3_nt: TGCGCCAGCAGTCCCCGCCCGAACACTGAAGCTTTCTTT
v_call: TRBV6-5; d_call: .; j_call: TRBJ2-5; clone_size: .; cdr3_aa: CASSQGTSKTQYF; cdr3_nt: TGTGCCAGCAGTCAGGGGACATCGAAGACCCAGTACTTC
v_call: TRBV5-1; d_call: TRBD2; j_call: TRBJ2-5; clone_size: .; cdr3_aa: CASSPGTLAGGETQYF; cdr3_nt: TGCGCCAGCAGCCCGGGGACACTAGCGGGGGGAGAGACCCAGTACTTC
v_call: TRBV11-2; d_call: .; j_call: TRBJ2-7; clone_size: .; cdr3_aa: CASSSLWTYEQYF; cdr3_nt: TGTGCCAGCAGCTCGTTATGGACATACGAGCAGTACTTC